Below are 6 T cell receptor beta chains sequenced from a single sample in a study of blood T cell repertoires in COVID-19. TCRdb's copy holds only in-frame clones and misses some; the assay was immunoSEQ multiplex PCR. The sample has about 120,000 clones, less than 90% seen once. What was sequenced was peripheral blood. These receptors were collected from a man aged 25 to 40 with acute or convalescent COVID-19.

Here the CDR3 reads CASSQSGPSGGYEQYV. As DNA, the CDR3 is TGTGCCAGCAGCCAATCAGGCCCTTCGGGGGGTTACGAGCAGTACGTC. V gene TRBV16 combines with J gene TRBJ2-7; 7 bases align to TRBD2. V trimming: 0 bases; J trimming: 4 bases; junction bases outside the gene matches: 9. The CDR3 has 16 residues. The germline V gene has CDR1 KGHSY and CDR2 FQNENV.

CDR3: CASSVSSWEKNTGELFF. DNA of the CDR3: TGTGCCAGCAGCGTCTCTTCTTGGGAGAAGAACACCGGGGAGCTGTTTTTT. V and J are TRBV4-2 and TRBJ2-2; D perhaps matches TRBD2 (5 bases). Trimming removed 5 bases from V and 1 base from J, with 17 bases in between. The CDR3 has 17 residues. Germline V gives CDR1 LGHNA, CDR2 YNFKEQ.

This clone was counted between two and nine times. This chain connects TRBV6-5 to TRBJ1-2; 9 bases are shared with TRBD1. The CDR3 consists of 14 residues. Germline values: CDR1 MNHEY, CDR2 SVGAGI. J lost 3 bases, V lost 7 bases, and 6 bases had no gene match. The CDR3 reads CASKTGGDDYGYTF. In DNA, the CDR3 is TGTGCCAGCAAAACAGGGGGCGATGACTATGGCTACACCTTC.

The chain couples TRBV6-5 to TRBJ1-2, with 8 nucleotides matching TRBD1. The CDR3 is 15 residues long. The J segment lost 8 bases and the V segment lost 0 bases, leaving 8 bases of the junction unmatched. The germline V gene encodes CDR1 MNHEY and CDR2 SVGAGI. The CDR3 region is CASSYSTGVPGGYTF. DNA for the CDR3: TGTGCCAGCAGTTACTCGACAGGGGTCCCTGGAGGCTACACCTTC.

This chain uses TRBV19 with TRBJ2-2; 7 nucleotides line up with TRBD1. V shed 3 bases and J 5 bases; nucleotides not matched to a gene: 6. Germline V gene lookup returns CDR1 LNHDA and CDR2 SQIVND (reference sequence). The CDR3 sequence is 15 residues long. The CDR3 spells CASSMEQGMTGELFF. CDR3 in DNA: TGTGCCAGTAGTATGGAACAGGGGATGACCGGGGAGCTGTTTTTT.

The sample holds one count of this clone. The chain links TRBV19 to TRBJ1-1, with a tentative D call TRBD1 (5 bases). This CDR3 has 16 amino acids. Trimming pared 4 bases from V and 4 bases from J, leaving 19 bases between. Germline-derived CDR1 and CDR2 are LNHDA and SQIVND (reference sequence). CDR3 in amino acids: CASSTNPQVSSTEAFF. Here the CDR3 DNA reads TGTGCCAGTAGTACCAACCCACAGGTTTCCAGCACTGAAGCTTTCTTT.